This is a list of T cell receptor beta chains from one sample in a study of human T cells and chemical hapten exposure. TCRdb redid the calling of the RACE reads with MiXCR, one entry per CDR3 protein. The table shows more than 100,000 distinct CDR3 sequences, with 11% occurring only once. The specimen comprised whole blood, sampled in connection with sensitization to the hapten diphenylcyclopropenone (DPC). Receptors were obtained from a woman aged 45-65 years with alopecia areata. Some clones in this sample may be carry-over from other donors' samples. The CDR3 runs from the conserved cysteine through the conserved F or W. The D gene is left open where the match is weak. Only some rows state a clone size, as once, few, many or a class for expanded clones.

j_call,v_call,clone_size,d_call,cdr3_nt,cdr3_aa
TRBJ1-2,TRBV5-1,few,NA,TGCGCCAGCAGCTGGGGGACGGTCGACTATGGCTACACCTTC,CASSWGTVDYGYTF
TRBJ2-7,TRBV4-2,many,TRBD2,TGTGCCAGCAGCCGCCCGATCCCGAGCGGGAGCCTCAACGAGCAGTACTTC,CASSRPIPSGSLNEQYF
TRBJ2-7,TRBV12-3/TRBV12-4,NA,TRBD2,TGTGCCAGCAGACGAGCGGGGGGGCCGGGAGAGCAGTACTTC,CASRRAGGPGEQYF
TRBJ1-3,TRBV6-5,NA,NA,TGTGCCAGCAGTTATGAGGGGCCTGGAAACACCATATATTTT,CASSYEGPGNTIYF
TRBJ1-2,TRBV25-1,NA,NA,TGTGCCAGCAGGAGGGGGGAGAACTATGGCTACACCTTC,CASRRGENYGYTF
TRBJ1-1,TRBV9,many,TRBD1,TGTGCCAGCAGCGCGGGACAGATGAACACTGAAGCTTTCTTT,CASSAGQMNTEAFF
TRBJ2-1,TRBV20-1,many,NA,TGCAGTGCTAGAGGGGTTGTTAATGAGCAGTTCTTC,CSARGVVNEQFF
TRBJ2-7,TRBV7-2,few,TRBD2,TGTGCCAGCAGCAGAATCGGACTAGCGGGAGAGGGGACCTACGAGCAGTACTTC,CASSRIGLAGEGTYEQYF
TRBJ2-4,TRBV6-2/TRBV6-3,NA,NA,TGTGCCAGCAGTTACGGGGACGGGGGTGCAAACATTCAGTACTTC,CASSYGDGGANIQYF
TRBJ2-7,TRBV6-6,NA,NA,TGTGCCAGCATCTATGGGAACGAGCAGTACTTC,CASIYGNEQYF
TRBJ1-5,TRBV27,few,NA,TGTGCCAGCAGTTTATCCGGGACACTCAATCAGCCCCAGCATTTT,CASSLSGTLNQPQHF
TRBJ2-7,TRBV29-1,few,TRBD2,TGCAGCGTTGCCCCCGGGGGGGTCTACGAGCAGTACTTC,CSVAPGGVYEQYF
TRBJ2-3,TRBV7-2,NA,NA,TGTGCCAGCAGGCAACCGGGTCTCGGCACAGATACGCAGTATTTT,CASRQPGLGTDTQYF